The next 2 T cell receptor beta chains were all read from a single sample in a study of cytomegalovirus exposure and HLA in healthy donors. 60 Vbeta and 13 Jbeta primers were used in PCR. Assay used: immunoSEQ multiplex PCR; TCRdb lists only in-frame clones, some missing. The sample carries roughly 51,000 clones, around 85% recorded once. The sample comprised PBMCs. Source of these receptors: a boy aged 10-17 years in good health and CMV-seropositive.

The CDR3 here is CASSRPPESSYEQYF. In nucleotides, the CDR3 is TGTGCCAGCAGCCGACCTCCGGAGAGCTCCTACGAGCAGTACTTC. The chain recombines TRBV7-9 with TRBJ2-5; D unclear. With the DNA end fitting TRBJ2-7 better, the J assignment may be wrong. The CDR3 is 15 residues long. Looked up from germline, CDR1 is SEHNR and CDR2 is FQNEAQ (reference sequence).

The J gene is TRBJ1-2, the V gene TRBV10-2; no reliable D call. The germline V gene encodes CDR1 WSHSY and CDR2 SAAADI. Trimming cost V 1 base and J 4 bases, with 10 bases left between them. CDR3 length: 14 residues. Here the CDR3 DNA reads TGCGCCAGCAGTGAGTGGTGGGCTGGCTATGGCTACACCTTC. It codes for CASSEWWAGYGYTF.